Listed below are T cell receptor beta chains from one sample, sequenced in a study of blood T cell repertoires in COVID-19. Measured with immunoSEQ multiplex PCR; TCRdb has only the in-frame clones, and not every one. The sample consists of about 430,000 clones, around 89% of them appearing once. The sample taken for sequencing was PBMCs or T cells enriched from blood (not recorded which). These receptor sequences come from a woman in her twenties or thirties with acute COVID-19. Both conserved end residues are trimmed from each CDR3. The D gene is left open where the match is weak. The size of a clone is reported for some rows only, either as once, few or many, or as a class for expanded clones.

j_call v_call clone_size d_call cdr3_aa
TRBJ1-4 TRBV5-5 - - ASSPTGPQRQEKLF
TRBJ2-1 TRBV10-3 few TRBD1 AISRDRGDEQF
TRBJ2-7 TRBV9 - TRBD1 ASSANPGQQYEQY
TRBJ1-2 TRBV2 - - ASSGRDWGGYT
TRBJ2-2 TRBV6-5 - - ASSYSSGNTGELF
TRBJ1-2 TRBV5-5 - TRBD1 ASSFLTGTGGGYT
TRBJ1-4 TRBV30 - TRBD1 AWGDSSTKLF
TRBJ1-6 TRBV23-1 - TRBD1 ASRTGNSPLH
TRBJ1-2 TRBV3-1/TRBV3-2 - - ASSRGGDYGYT
TRBJ1-3 TRBV2 few - ASTMSSGNTIY
TRBJ1-5 TRBV12-2 - - ASRDRDYSNQPQH
TRBJ1-4 TRBV5-5 once - ASSLGSLTTNEKLF
TRBJ2-2 TRBV6-5 once - ASTGSTGELF
TRBJ1-4 TRBV27 - TRBD1 ASRTIGTGGEKLF
TRBJ1-1 TRBV27 - - ASSLWGPRTEAF
TRBJ2-5 TRBV7-7 - - ASSLARGETQY
TRBJ2-2 TRBV5-1 - - ASSSTGSDYTGELF
TRBJ2-2 TRBV19 - - ASSQQGGTGELF
TRBJ1-5 TRBV3-1/TRBV3-2 - TRBD1 ASSPIRTGKGNQPQH
TRBJ2-5 TRBV23-1 - - ASSQSGGPQETQY
TRBJ1-5 TRBV6-5 - - ASRAGVDAPQH
TRBJ1-1 TRBV10-2 - - ASRPRSPGDTEAF
TRBJ1-5 TRBV28 - - ASSPPSRIRSNQPQH
TRBJ2-3 TRBV30 - TRBD1 AWTPSTGRSTDTQY
TRBJ2-3 TRBV4-2 once TRBD2 ASSRGGDTDTQY
TRBJ2-6 TRBV24-1 - - ATSDPGSGANVLT
TRBJ1-5 TRBV6-2/TRBV6-3 - - ASSPRAVYSNQPQH
TRBJ1-4 TRBV19 - TRBD1 ASSILRGRGLADEKLF
TRBJ2-1 TRBV6-2/TRBV6-3 - - ASSFRGQRNEQF
TRBJ1-6 TRBV18 - - ASSPAARARVSNSPLH
TRBJ2-1 TRBV5-5 - - ASSLAGSSYNEQF
TRBJ2-7 TRBV5-1 - TRBD1 ASSLDRLVEQY
TRBJ2-7 TRBV7-8 - - ASSLAVRVGEQY
TRBJ2-5 TRBV6-5 - TRBD2 ASSYGAAGQETQY
TRBJ2-1 TRBV2 - - ASSEWPDSYNEQF
TRBJ2-3 TRBV7-3 - TRBD2 ASSFYRSGGAGTDTQY
TRBJ1-1 TRBV2 - TRBD1 ASAWTGNTEAF
TRBJ2-7 TRBV12-3/TRBV12-4 once - ASSLLGLLKQY
TRBJ2-1 TRBV7-3 - TRBD2 ASSPQRGGPGNEQF
TRBJ2-3 TRBV7-2 - - ASSLQSTDTQY
TRBJ1-2 TRBV6-5 - - ASSPPGRGGYT
TRBJ1-2 TRBV11-3 - TRBD1 ASSSGTGGDGYT
TRBJ2-1 TRBV3-1/TRBV3-2 - TRBD2 ASSQDPAGGASNEQF
TRBJ2-3 TRBV27 - TRBD2 ASPASSGEDTDTQY
TRBJ1-1 TRBV6-2/TRBV6-3 - - ASSPNRETEAF
TRBJ1-6 TRBV27 - - ASREFVRPSRGSPLH